This TCR beta chain is drawn from a study of blood T cell repertoires in COVID-19 (dated by TCRdb to the early 2020s). As for the study more broadly: Samples covering the acute and convalescent phases of COVID-19 were provided by collaborators in the United States, Italy and Spain. The repertoires were made available in a free public database intended to serve as a resource for research on the immune response to SARS-CoV-2. The samples were drawn from the first 160 participants of the ongoing ImmuneRACE study and from 1,254 subjects provided by 6 global collaborators. The dataset comprised deeply sampled blood TCRbeta repertoires from subjects exposed to, actively infected with, or recovered from COVID-19. The material from the prospective study consisted of cDNA or gDNA derived from T cells, B-cell-depleted T cells, or PBMCs. HLA class I and class II types, where available, came from metadata supplied by the sample provider rather than from assay-based typing. Nearly every sample came with metadata listing a de-identified subject ID, COVID-19 status, age in years and sex.

Including cysteine and phenylalanine, the CDR3 has 18 amino acids. Kept here is only the CDR3 DNA, which spans 54 bases and is read in frame from base 1. Here V drops 8 bases and J drops 3 bases, and the junction holds 17 bases not matched to any gene. The germline V gene yields SNHLY for CDR1 and FYNNEI for CDR2. TCRbeta CDR3 regions were amplified from genomic DNA using the immunoSEQ Assay, a bias-controlled multiplex PCR. The study's own analysis went as follows. The number of nucleated cells in each sample was estimated from the amplification of reference gene primers within the assay. Sequence reads were collapsed and filtered to measure the absolute abundance of every unique TCRbeta CDR3 rearrangement. For each sample, productive Simpson clonality was calculated by taking the square root of Simpson's diversity index across productive rearrangements. TCRdb provides this immuneACCESS table in a form limited to in-frame rearrangements. Some clones are lacking; in checked studies, under half of them reflect an unresolved V gene, and why the rest are absent is not known. The DNA gave D and trimming, while V, J and clone size come from that table. The sample table holds nearly 110,000 clones, of which more than 70% were seen once. The leading ten clones occupy nearly 5% of the sample.

On this clone itself: The specificity of this receptor is unknown. The record has no base qualities; no much larger clone is one base away.

Whole blood was collected in K2EDTA tubes by collaborating institutions according to the institutions' own protocols. For TCRbeta analysis, collaborators shipped samples in one of three forms: frozen whole blood, isolated PBMCs, or DNA extracted from either of those sample types. General study outcomes and caveats: How much clinical and demographic metadata was included differed by source and by participant, and the metadata was provided uncurated.

The sequenced sample consisted of peripheral blood. This receptor was taken from a middle-aged man with active or convalescent COVID-19. This sequence uses TRBV2 and TRBJ2-5, with 11 bases in between that match TRBD2. The nucleotide sequence reads as follows: TGTGCCAGCGGGGACACCTTGCCGGGACTAGCGGAAGAAGAGACCCAGTACTTC. Translated, this is CASGDTLPGLAEEETQYF.